One and the same sample provided the 26 T cell receptor beta chains below, sequenced in a study of cytomegalovirus exposure and HLA in healthy donors (dated by TCRdb to the late 2010s). Libraries came from the immunoSEQ multiplex PCR assay. A mixture of 60 forward primers for TCR Vbeta segments and 13 reverse primers for TCR Jbeta segments was used in the multiplex PCR. Sourced from immuneACCESS, this table was stored by TCRdb with only in-frame sequences that have V and J called. A share of the clones is absent; for the studies checked, an unresolved V gene accounts for under half, and the remainder has no known explanation. The sample table lists approximately 150,000 clones, 80% of them with a count of one. The ten largest make up 1.3% of the sample. The specimen was PBMCs. These receptors were obtained from a man younger than 40 in good health and CMV-seronegative.

The J gene is TRBJ2-3, the V gene TRBV28; possible D gene TRBD1, 5 bases. The CDR3 contains 15 residues. The germline V gene encodes CDR1 MDHEN and CDR2 SYDVKM. With 6 bases removed from V and 5 bases from J, the gap between germline ends came to 18 bases. As DNA, the CDR3 is TGTGCCAGCAGGCAGAACCAGGGAAGGGGAGATACGCAGTATTTT. Protein sequence: CASRQNQGRGDTQYF.

This chain uses TRBV18 with TRBJ2-7; 14 bases are a match to TRBD2. The V gene's germline CDR1 is KGHSH and CDR2 LQKENI. The V gene end was trimmed by 4 bases and the J gene end by 5 bases; junction bases not matched to a gene: 7. CDR3 length: 16 amino acids. The CDR3: CASSRNSGLAGDEQYF. The CDR3 DNA reads as TGTGCCAGCTCACGGAACTCGGGACTAGCGGGAGACGAGCAGTACTTC.

The genes are TRBV30 and TRBJ1-2; 9 bases align to TRBD1. V was pared by 4 bases and J by 3 bases, with 6 bases of the junction left unmatched. Germline V gene lookup returns CDR1 GTSNPN and CDR2 SVGIG (reference sequence). The CDR3 runs 14 residues. The CDR3 sequence: CAWNPDRGDYGYTF. The DNA for the CDR3 is TGTGCCTGGAATCCGGACAGGGGAGACTATGGCTACACCTTC.

The chain has TRBV11-2 and TRBJ2-5, with 7 nucleotides matching TRBD1. This CDR3 region has 14 residues. J lost 2 bases, V lost 4 bases, and 4 bases had no gene match. Germline-derived CDR1 and CDR2 are SGHAT and FQNNGV. This CDR3 is CASSSGQTQETQYF. DNA of the CDR3: TGTGCCAGCAGCTCGGGACAGACACAAGAGACCCAGTACTTC.

The V and J genes are TRBV2 and TRBJ1-3, with TRBD1 matching 8 bases. Germline V lookup: CDR1 SNHLY, CDR2 FYNNEI. V gave up 6 bases and J gave up 3 bases; unmatched junction bases: 7. This CDR3 has 15 amino acids. CDR3 in amino acids: CASRAAGGIGNTIYF. In nucleotides, the CDR3 is TGTGCCAGCAGGGCGGCAGGGGGCATTGGAAACACCATATATTTT.

The rearrangement uses TRBV28 and TRBJ2-7; tentatively, D is TRBD2 (6 bases). The CDR3 runs 13 residues. Germline CDR1 reads MDHEN; CDR2 reads SYDVKM. V was pared by 8 bases and J by 2 bases, with 13 bases between. CDR3 DNA: TGTGCCAGCGGCGGGGACCGAGCCTACGAGCAGTACTTC. Encoded protein: CASGGDRAYEQYF.

This rearrangement joins TRBV7-8 to TRBJ1-1, with D possibly matching TRBD1 (5 bases). The germline V and J ends were trimmed by 1 base and 1 base, with 10 bases remaining between them. The CDR3 consists of 15 residues. Germline V gene data show CDR1 as SGHVS and CDR2 as FQNEAQ. Written as DNA, the CDR3 is TGTGCCAGCAGCTTAGAGTCCAGGGCGAACACTGAAGCTTTCTTT. This codes for CASSLESRANTEAFF. The whole variable domain, remainder taken from reference TRBV7-8 and TRBJ1-1, is GAGVSQSPRYKVAKRGQDVALRCDPISGHVSLFWYQQALGQGPEFLTYFQNEAQLDKSGLPSDRFFAERPEGSVSTLKIQRTQQEDSAVYLCASSLESRANTEAFFGQGTRLTVV.

The rearrangement uses TRBV4-1 and TRBJ2-7; maybe TRBD1 (6 bases). CDR3 length: 16 amino acids. CDR1 and CDR2 (germline): MGHRA, YSYEKL. Trimming pared 1 base from V and 0 bases from J, leaving 13 bases between. The CDR3 loop is CASSQGDMGFSYEQYF. The CDR3 nucleotides are TGCGCCAGCAGCCAAGGGGACATGGGCTTCTCCTACGAGCAGTACTTC.

This clone was counted only a few times. This sequence joins TRBV11-2 and TRBJ2-2, with 8 bases fitting TRBD2. Germline V CDR1 and CDR2: SGHAT, FQNNGV. V was clipped by 10 bases and J by 2 bases; unmatched bases: 12. The CDR3 sequence is 16 residues long. The CDR3 DNA reads as TGTGCCACCCTCCGAAGACTAGCGATCAACACCGGGGAGCTGTTTTTT. Encoded protein: CATLRRLAINTGELFF. The entire variable domain, with the rest obtained from reference TRBV11-2 and TRBJ2-2, is as follows: EAGVAQSPRYKIIEKRQSVAFWCNPISGHATLYWYQQILGQGPKLLIQFQNNGVVDDSQLPKDRFSAERLKGVDSTLKIQPAKLEDSAVYLCATLRRLAINTGELFFGEGSRLTVL.

This clone occurred a few times. The chain uses TRBV6-5 and TRBJ1-3; D is perhaps TRBD1 (6 bases). The CDR3 spans 15 residues. Trimming stripped 5 bases from V and 0 bases from J, with 11 bases between. Germline V CDR1 and CDR2: MNHEY, SVGAGI. The CDR3 nucleotides read TGTGCCAGCAGTGTAAACAGGGCCTCTGGAAACACCATATATTTT. This codes for CASSVNRASGNTIYF.

This rearrangement joins TRBV11-2 to TRBJ2-7, with 7 positions matching TRBD1. The CDR3 length is 15 residues. J was trimmed by 5 bases and V by 1 base; bases with no gene match: 8. From germline, CDR1 is SGHAT and CDR2 FQNNGV. CDR3 nucleotide sequence: TGTGCCAGCAGCTTAGGTGGGACAGTTTTCCACGAGCAGTACTTC. Encoded protein: CASSLGGTVFHEQYF.

Only a few counts were recorded for this clone. The chain carries TRBV16 and TRBJ1-2, with 12 bases matching TRBD1. The germline V gene has CDR1 KGHSY and CDR2 FQNENV. J lost 8 bases, V lost 3 bases, and 10 bases had no gene match. The CDR3 consists of 16 residues. CDR3 in DNA: TGTGCCAGCAGCCACGGACCGGGACAGGGGGCGCGGGGCTACACCTTC. It is translated as CASSHGPGQGARGYTF.

The V and J genes are TRBV5-1 and TRBJ1-4; D possibly corresponds to TRBD1 (6 bases). The CDR3 has 15 residues. Per the germline V gene, CDR1 is SGHRS and CDR2 is YFSETQ. Trimming shortened V by 1 base and J by 4 bases, and 11 bases separated the two germline ends. This CDR3 reads CASSLRGWGNEKLFF. DNA of the CDR3: TGCGCCAGCAGCTTGAGGGGGTGGGGTAATGAAAAACTGTTTTTT.

For the CDR3, the DNA is TGTGCCAGCAGCTTAGATCGTTTGCAGGGGGAAGGGGAGCAGTACTTC. Protein product: CASSLDRLQGEGEQYF. The chain employs TRBV11-3 and TRBJ2-7; 7 bases line up with TRBD1. The germline gives CDR1 SGHNT, CDR2 YENEEA. The CDR3 loop spans 16 amino acids. With 0 bases clipped from V and 7 bases from J, the junction kept 12 bases outside the gene matches.

The chain recombines TRBV30 with TRBJ1-1, with a weak D call TRBD1 (6 bases). The CDR3 has 17 residues. The germline CDR1 and CDR2 sequences are GTSNPN and SVGIG (reference sequence). The germline V and J ends were trimmed by 4 bases and 0 bases, with 21 bases remaining between them. The CDR3 spells CAWTLRGGRGMNTEAFF. Here the CDR3 DNA reads TGTGCCTGGACCCTTCGGGGGGGCCGGGGTATGAACACTGAAGCTTTCTTT.

The rearrangement uses TRBV6-5 and TRBJ1-1; 9 bases match TRBD1. V lost 5 bases and J lost 7; bases outside the gene matches: 8. CDR3 length: 14 residues. Looked up from germline, CDR1 is MNHEY and CDR2 is SVGAGI. The CDR3 spells CASSVRQGGDEAFF. In DNA, the CDR3 is TGTGCCAGCAGTGTCCGACAGGGGGGAGATGAAGCTTTCTTT.

The genes are TRBV5-1 and TRBJ1-4; 9 bases are a match to TRBD1. Germline-derived CDR1 and CDR2 are SGHRS and YFSETQ. The trim removed 3 bases at V and 8 bases at J, leaving 14 bases unmatched. The CDR3 runs to 17 residues. CDR3 DNA: TGCGCCAGCAGCTCTGGTGGTGGAACAGGGGGCAGGGAAAAACTGTTTTTT. It is translated as CASSSGGGTGGREKLFF.

This chain joins TRBV9 and TRBJ2-1; D call uncertain. V dropped 2 bases and J dropped 9 bases, with 9 bases sitting between them. Germline V gene sequence: CDR1 SGDLS, CDR2 YYNGEE. The CDR3 covers 12 residues. CDR3 protein: CASSVTPGEQFF. The DNA for the CDR3 is TGTGCCAGCAGCGTCACACCGGGTGAGCAGTTCTTC.

The rearrangement uses TRBV30 and TRBJ2-7; no definite D call. Germline V lookup: CDR1 GTSNPN, CDR2 SVGIG (reference sequence). The CDR3 runs 12 residues. With 2 bases removed from V and 2 bases from J, the gap between germline ends came to 7 bases. Written as DNA, the CDR3 is TGTGCCTGGAGTCTACGAGCCTACGAGCAGTACTTC. The encoded protein is CAWSLRAYEQYF. The full variable domain, its missing parts supplied by reference TRBV30 and TRBJ2-7, is SQTIHQWPATLVQPVGSPLSLECTVEGTSNPNLYWYRQAAGRGLQLLFYSVGIGQISSEVPQNLSASRPQDRQFILSSKKLLLSDSGFYLCAWSLRAYEQYFGPGTRLTVT.

This clone was seen more than once but under ten times. This chain joins TRBV2 and TRBJ1-1; TRBD1 matches 9 bases. The V gene's germline CDR1 is SNHLY and CDR2 FYNNEI. V gave up 6 bases and J gave up 2 bases; unmatched junction bases: 4. This CDR3 has 14 residues. In DNA, the CDR3 is TGTGCCAGCAGGGAGGACAGGGGAAACACTGAAGCTTTCTTT. It specifies CASREDRGNTEAFF. The full variable domain, completed using reference TRBV2 and TRBJ1-1, is EPEVTQTPSHQVTQMGQEVILRCVPISNHLYFYWYRQILGQKVEFLVSFYNNEISEKSEIFDDQFSVERPDGSNFTLKIRSTKLEDSAMYFCASREDRGNTEAFFGQGTRLTVV.

This sequence joins TRBV9 and TRBJ1-2; perhaps TRBD1 as D (6 bases). CDR3 length equals 13 residues. The V and J ends lost 5 bases and 4 bases respectively, with 12 bases between them. The germline V gene has CDR1 SGDLS and CDR2 YYNGEE. The CDR3 DNA reads TGTGCCAGCAGGATGACAGGAACCTATGGCTACACCTTC. It codes for CASRMTGTYGYTF.

J is TRBJ2-1 and V is TRBV2, with 16 bases identical to TRBD2. The CDR3 covers 15 residues. Germline-derived CDR1 and CDR2 are SNHLY and FYNNEI. Unmatched junction bases numbered 9, after V lost 7 bases and J lost 12 bases. The CDR3 loop is CASTSGLAGGIVQFF. CDR3 sequence (DNA): TGTGCCAGCACCTCGGGACTAGCGGGAGGGATCGTGCAGTTCTTC. Supplemented by reference TRBV2 and TRBJ2-1, the full variable domain reads EPEVTQTPSHQVTQMGQEVILRCVPISNHLYFYWYRQILGQKVEFLVSFYNNEISEKSEIFDDQFSVERPDGSNFTLKIRSTKLEDSAMYFCASTSGLAGGIVQFFGPGTRLTVL.

The chain carries TRBV7-9 and TRBJ1-5, with D tentatively TRBD1 (6 bases). V was clipped by 4 bases and J by 5 bases, with 12 bases between them. Germline V gives CDR1 SEHNR, CDR2 FQNEAQ (reference sequence). CDR3 length: 14 amino acids. The CDR3 bases are TGTGCCAGCAGCTCCGGGGGGGCGGATCAGCCCCAGCATTTT. Translating it yields CASSSGGADQPQHF.

The J gene is TRBJ1-5, the V gene TRBV7-6, with 8 bases fitting TRBD1. Germline V gene lookup returns CDR1 SGHVS and CDR2 FNYEAQ. The J segment lost 0 bases and the V segment lost 5 bases, leaving 6 bases of the junction unmatched. CDR3 length: 16 amino acids. The CDR3 sequence: CASSADRGYSNQPQHF. CDR3 nucleotide sequence: TGTGCCAGCAGCGCCGACAGGGGTTATAGCAATCAGCCCCAGCATTTT.

The J gene is TRBJ2-3, the V gene TRBV6-5, with a weak D call TRBD2 (5 bases). V was pared by 2 bases and J by 5 bases, with 8 bases between. Germline V lookup: CDR1 MNHEY, CDR2 SVGAGI. This CDR3 contains 13 residues. The CDR3 nucleotides are TGTGCCAGCAGTTACGGCGGGTTAGATACGCAGTATTTT. The encoded protein is CASSYGGLDTQYF.

This chain joins TRBV7-9 and TRBJ1-2; 7 positions match TRBD1. The V segment lost 7 bases and the J segment 0 bases; nucleotides outside the gene matches: 14. CDR1 SEHNR and CDR2 FQNEAQ come from the germline V gene (reference sequence). This CDR3 is 17 amino acids long. DNA for the CDR3: TGTGCCAGCACCCCCATTGACGGACAGGACTCTAACTATGGCTACACCTTC. Its protein is CASTPIDGQDSNYGYTF.